The 22 T cell receptor beta chains below were found in one sample sequenced in a study of T cells in Graves' hyperthyroidism and ophthalmopathy. TCR beta CDR3 region amplification was performed from RNA transcripts. The HTBI primer set drove a first-round RT-PCR of the TCR CDR3. TCRdb fed the multiplex PCR reads into MiXCR, producing one record per CDR3 protein. The repertoire holds about 640,000 distinct CDR3 sequences, with about 14% as singletons. The sequenced material came from blood. The receptors were sampled from a woman in her 50s with Graves' ophthalmopathy.

This clonotype was observed at least ten times. The chain links TRBV2 to TRBJ1-2; 10 bases align to TRBD1. The CDR3 is made up of 13 amino acids. The germline CDR1 and CDR2 sequences are SNHLY and FYNNEI. With V trimmed by 10 bases and J by 8 bases, 10 bases remained unmatched. Written as DNA, the CDR3 is TGTGCCAAGTCGAGACAGGGGGCAGAAGGCTACACCTTC. Amino acids: CAKSRQGAEGYTF.

The sample holds many counts of this clonotype. The genes are TRBV5-1 and TRBJ2-7, with TRBD2 matching over 8 bases. The CDR3 has 15 amino acids. V lost 1 base and J lost 5; bases outside the gene matches: 8. Germline lookup yields CDR1 SGHRS and CDR2 YFSETQ. CDR3 coding DNA: TGCGCCAGCAGCTTGCCGGGGGGGAAGATCAACGAGCAGTACTTC. It is translated as CASSLPGGKINEQYF.

This clonotype was observed at least ten times. The rearrangement joins TRBV7-9 to TRBJ2-1; D might be TRBD2 (6 bases). V was trimmed by 1 base and J by 0 bases, leaving 13 bases between them. The CDR3 extends over 17 amino acids. Germline CDR1 and CDR2: SEHNR and FQNEAQ (reference sequence). DNA for the CDR3: TGTGCCAGCAGCTTAGGCCGCCTAGCGATCTCCTACAATGAGCAGTTCTTC. It specifies CASSLGRLAISYNEQFF. The full variable domain, completed using reference TRBV7-9 and TRBJ2-1, is DTGVSQNPRHKITKRGQNVTFRCDPISEHNRLYWYRQTLGQGPEFLTYFQNEAQLEKSRLLSDRFSAERPKGSFSTLEIQRTEQGDSAMYLCASSLGRLAISYNEQFFGPGTRLTVL.

On this clonotype: This likely comes from a read error, as the CDR3 has no conserved phenylalanine or tryptophan at its end. The gene calls are TRBV4-2 and TRBJ1-3; 9 positions agree with TRBD1. The CDR3 has 16 amino acids. Germline loops: CDR1 LGHNA, CDR2 YNFKEQ. The junction had 6 bases not matched to a gene; V was cut back by 4 bases and J by 2 bases. CDR3 sequence: CASSLQGADTGNTIYL. CDR3 DNA sequence: TGTGCCAGCAGCCTACAGGGGGCGGATACTGGAAACACCATATATTTG.

This clonotype was seen more than once but under ten times. CDR3 sequence (DNA): TGTGCCAGCAGCCGGAACACTCCTGAAGCTTTCTTT. Amino acid sequence: CASSRNTPEAFF. This chain connects TRBV7-9 to TRBJ1-1, with D unclear. The V end was cut by 5 bases, the J end by 6 bases, with 10 bases between. CDR3 length: 12 residues. Germline V gene data show CDR1 as SEHNR and CDR2 as FQNEAQ (reference sequence).

This clonotype was seen at least ten times. The chain combines TRBV29-1 with TRBJ2-7; 7 bases agree with TRBD2. V was pared by 7 bases and J by 0 bases, with 9 bases of the junction left unmatched. This CDR3 comprises 14 residues. Germline V gene data show CDR1 as SQVTM and CDR2 as ANQGSEA. The chain's CDR3 is CSASGSGPSYEQYF. CDR3 bases: TGCAGCGCCTCAGGTAGCGGGCCCTCCTACGAGCAGTACTTC.

The sample holds many counts of this clonotype. This chain connects TRBV28 to TRBJ1-2; perhaps TRBD1 as D (5 bases). The CDR3 has 13 residues. CDR1 is MDHEN and CDR2 is SYDVKM in the germline V gene. Trimming stripped 5 bases from V and 8 bases from J, with 15 bases between. CDR3 nucleotides: TGTGCCAGCAGTCCGACCGGGACGAGGGGCTACACCTTC. As protein: CASSPTGTRGYTF.

As concerns this clonotype: A much larger clonotype is one base distant, so this may be a read error. The chain combines TRBV19 with TRBJ1-1; 9 nucleotides match TRBD1. The CDR3 is 14 residues long. CDR1 is LNHDA and CDR2 is SQIVND in the germline V gene (reference sequence). Written as DNA, the CDR3 is TGTGCCAGTAGTATTCGGGACAGGGCTCCTGAAGCTCTCTTT. Its protein product is CASSIRDRAPEALF.

The J gene is TRBJ2-7, the V gene TRBV6-1, with 8 bases fitting TRBD1. CDR1 and CDR2 from the germline V gene are MNHNS and SASEGT. V lost 8 bases, J lost 3 bases, and 3 bases stayed unmatched. This CDR3 has 12 amino acids. The CDR3 here is CASDGTGYEQYF. CDR3 coding DNA: TGTGCCAGCGACGGGACAGGCTACGAGCAGTACTTC.

Here the CDR3 DNA reads TGTGCCAGCAGCCAAGACCCGACAGGGTACGGCGGGGAGCTGTTTTTT. Translating it yields CASSQDPTGYGGELFF. The chain joins TRBV14 to TRBJ2-2; 7 bases align to TRBD1. Germline V CDR1 and CDR2: SGHDN, FVKESK. The length of the CDR3 is 16 residues. V lost 0 bases and J lost 7; bases outside the gene matches: 8.

In its sample, this clonotype was seen many times. The V gene is TRBV5-8, the J gene TRBJ1-1, with TRBD1 matching over 10 bases. Trimming took 4 bases from V and 1 from J; bases not matched to a gene: 4. The CDR3 length is 15 residues. Per germline, CDR1 SGHTS and CDR2 YDEGEE. The CDR3 reads CASSIRDRGNTEAFF. The DNA of the CDR3 is TGTGCCAGCAGCATACGGGACAGGGGGAACACTGAAGCTTTCTTT.

This clonotype was picked up many times. The chain employs TRBV12-3 or TRBV12-4 and TRBJ1-2; D is ambiguous. The CDR3 is 14 amino acids. Between the trimmed V and J ends, which lost 6 bases and 3 bases, there was a span of 14 bases. The CDR3 nucleotides are TGTGCCAGCAGGTCATCTTCTGAGGACTATGGCTACACCTTC. Protein: CASRSSSEDYGYTF.

This clonotype showed up many times. The CDR3 here is CASSYPTTMNTEAFF. The CDR3 DNA follows: TGTGCCAGCAGTTATCCCACAACCATGAACACTGAAGCTTTCTTT. This sequence joins TRBV6-2 or TRBV6-3 and TRBJ1-1; D gene uncertain. Per germline, CDR1 MNHEY and CDR2 SVGEGT. V was clipped by 3 bases and J by 0 bases, with 11 bases between them. The CDR3 runs 15 residues.

This clonotype was seen ten or more times. The chain combines TRBV28 with TRBJ2-2; 10 positions match TRBD2. Unmatched junction bases numbered 1, after V lost 2 bases and J lost 4 bases. This CDR3 has 15 residues. Per germline, CDR1 MDHEN and CDR2 SYDVKM. Here the CDR3 reads CASSLLAGVTGELFF. Written as DNA, the CDR3 is TGTGCCAGCAGTTTACTAGCGGGAGTCACCGGGGAGCTGTTTTTT.

The table lists this clonotype with many counts. This chain uses TRBV6-2 or TRBV6-3 with TRBJ2-4, with D possibly called TRBD1 or TRBD2 (6 bases each). Germline V gene data show CDR1 as MNHEY and CDR2 as SVGEGT. The CDR3 extends over 14 amino acids. The V gene lost 5 bases and the J gene lost 6 bases, with 14 bases spanning the gap. This chain's CDR3 is CASSRGQGGNIQYF. The CDR3 region has the DNA TGTGCCAGCAGTCGGGGGCAGGGCGGAAACATTCAGTACTTC.

This clonotype was recorded many times. This CDR3 is CASSLDSQYQETQYF. The CDR3 DNA reads as TGTGCCAGCAGTTTAGACAGTCAGTACCAAGAGACCCAGTACTTC. The chain carries TRBV12-3 or TRBV12-4 and TRBJ2-5; unclear D gene. Trimming cost V 1 base and J 0 bases, with 9 bases left between them. The CDR3 runs 15 residues.

This clonotype has a count of ten or more. The rearrangement uses TRBV7-3 and TRBJ1-1; 8 bases align to TRBD1. The CDR3 extends over 16 amino acids. V shed 5 bases, J shed 1 base, and the junction held 9 bases outside the gene matches. Germline CDR1 SGHTA, CDR2 FQGTGA. Here the CDR3 reads CASSPKGGTGNTEAFF. The DNA of the CDR3 is TGTGCCAGCAGCCCAAAAGGAGGGACAGGGAACACTGAAGCTTTCTTT.

This clonotype appeared many times. The gene calls are TRBV11-3 and TRBJ2-1; D may match TRBD1 or TRBD2 (5 bases each). This CDR3 is 14 amino acids long. Deletions cut 4 bases from V and 6 bases from J, with 13 bases between. Per germline, CDR1 SGHNT and CDR2 YENEEA. Written as DNA, the CDR3 is TGTGCCAGCAGCTCTCGGGTGGGGGTCAATGAGCAGTTCTTC. Amino acids: CASSSRVGVNEQFF.

This clonotype was detected many times. This chain joins TRBV11-2 and TRBJ2-1; D might be TRBD2 (5 bases). The CDR3 runs 17 residues. The V gene's germline CDR1 is SGHAT and CDR2 FQNNGV. Trimming took off 4 bases at V and 5 bases at J, with 21 bases between the two ends. The CDR3 region has the DNA TGTGCCAGCAGCTCGCTCCAGAGGGCCTTAACAAACAATGAGCAGTTCTTC. Its translation: CASSSLQRALTNNEQFF. Together with reference TRBV11-2 and TRBJ2-1, the CDR3 gives the full variable domain: EAGVAQSPRYKIIEKRQSVAFWCNPISGHATLYWYQQILGQGPKLLIQFQNNGVVDDSQLPKDRFSAERLKGVDSTLKIQPAKLEDSAVYLCASSSLQRALTNNEQFFGPGTRLTVL.

This clonotype was detected ten times or more. V usage is TRBV20-1 and J usage is TRBJ2-1; 11 nucleotides match TRBD2. The CDR3 is 15 residues long. J lost 4 bases, V lost 4 bases, and 6 bases had no gene match. Germline CDR1 reads DFQATT; CDR2 reads SNEGSKA (reference sequence). CDR3 sequence (DNA): TGCAGTGCTAAAGGGGGACTAGCGGATTACAATGAGCAGTTCTTC. It translates to CSAKGGLADYNEQFF.

The table lists this clonotype with many counts. The J gene is TRBJ2-7, the V gene TRBV5-1, with 10 bases identical to TRBD1. V shed 3 bases and J 3 bases; nucleotides not matched to a gene: 21. This CDR3 is 20 amino acids long. Germline V gene data show CDR1 as SGHRS and CDR2 as YFSETQ. The CDR3 is CASSSKPRQGAILENYEQYF. CDR3 DNA sequence: TGCGCCAGCAGCTCGAAACCCCGACAGGGGGCTATCCTAGAGAACTACGAGCAGTACTTC.

This clonotype has just a few counts. The chain couples TRBV20-1 to TRBJ2-2; possible D gene TRBD2, 6 bases. The germline CDR1 and CDR2 sequences are DFQATT and SNEGSKA (reference sequence). V dropped 2 bases and J dropped 1 base, with 23 bases sitting between them. CDR3 size: 19 residues. The CDR3 loop reads CSARTGPTKEGLNTGELFF. CDR3 DNA: TGCAGTGCTAGAACGGGTCCGACTAAGGAGGGTCTGAACACCGGGGAGCTGTTTTTT.